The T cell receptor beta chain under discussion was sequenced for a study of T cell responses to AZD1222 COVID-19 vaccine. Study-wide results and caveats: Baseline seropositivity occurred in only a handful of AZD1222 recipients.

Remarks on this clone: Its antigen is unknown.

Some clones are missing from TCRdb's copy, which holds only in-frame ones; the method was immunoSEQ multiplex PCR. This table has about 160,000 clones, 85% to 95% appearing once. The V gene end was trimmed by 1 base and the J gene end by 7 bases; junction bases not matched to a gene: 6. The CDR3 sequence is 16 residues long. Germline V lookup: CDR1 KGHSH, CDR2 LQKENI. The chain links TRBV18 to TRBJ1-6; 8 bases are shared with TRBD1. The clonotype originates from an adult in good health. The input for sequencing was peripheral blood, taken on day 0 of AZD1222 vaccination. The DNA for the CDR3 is TGTGCCAGCTCACCACAGGACAGGGCGTCGAATTCACCCCTCCACTTT. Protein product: CASSPQDRASNSPLHF.